This T cell receptor (beta chain) derives from a study of blood T cells in healthy people across ages (dated by TCRdb to the mid-2010s). With respect to the entire study: Template switching captured roughly one uniquely barcoded TCR beta cDNA molecule per two T cells in model experiments. To track age-related changes in TCR beta repertoire diversity, the study relied on deep sequencing normalized with unique cDNA molecular identifiers. The donors were divided into four age groups: young (average approximately 17 years), middle-aged (almost 40), aged (approximately 62) and long-lived (82). To avoid experimental bias, donors of different ages were spread randomly across the sequencing lanes. Two additional independent replicas of 1 million unique cDNA reads from the same blood draw were analyzed for two donors (one aged 18 to 30 and one aged 80 or older). Summary of the overall study and its limitations: Donor CMV infection status was unknown, potentially confounding age-related changes in expanded clonotypes. Bulk unsorted PBMC profiling prevented conclusive comparison of naive and antigen-experienced compartments. The long-lived group showed more naive CD4+ T cells, fewer expanded clones and increased TCR diversity than the aged group, suggesting age selection. There was a strong correlation between observed TCR beta diversity and the percentage of naive T cells measured by flow cytometry. As age increased, observed TCR beta diversity per million T cells dropped in a roughly linear way, and a significant reduction was already evident by age 40. Estimates of total diversity from one million sequenced T cells were regarded as lower bounds and underestimates.

The donors were some 39 Caucasian individuals from Russia, aged roughly 6 to 90 years, who were systemically healthy. Roughly 10 milliliters of peripheral blood were drawn from each donor into EDTA-treated Vacutainer tubes. Ficoll-Paque density-gradient centrifugation was used to isolate PBMCs, with at least 6.5 million per sample. Total RNA, at least 6 micrograms per sample, was extracted from PBMCs with Trizol reagent. Naive CD45RAhigh/CD27high T cell percentages were measured by flow cytometry on a PBMC aliquot from every donor. Turning to this clonotype: Its antigen target is currently unknown. Base qualities were left out, and no much larger clone turns up one base away.

The CDR3 runs 14 residues from the cysteine to the phenylalanine. The DNA shown is the 42-base CDR3, in frame from base 1. From a lookup of the germline V gene, CDR1 and CDR2 are MNHEY and SVGAGI. V gives up 4 bases and J gives up 7 bases, and the segment between their germline ends measures 15 bases. The library was produced with 5' RACE. The instrument given in TCRdb is Illumina HiSeq 2500. The second PCR ran for roughly 6 to 11 cycles and used a J-beta primer mix along with a sample-barcoded 5' primer. A unique molecular identifier was introduced onto each TCR beta cDNA molecule by a template-switch 5' adaptor carrying 12 random nucleotides. Each sample yielded at least 2.5 million CDR3-containing paired-end reads. First-strand cDNA synthesis was performed from all RNA using the Mint cDNA synthesis kit, with priming by a TRBC-specific oligonucleotide. After uracil-DNA glycosylase treatment, a first 18-cycle PCR used universal primers M1SS and BC2_uni_R on all cDNA. Turning to the authors' computational methods: Each sample was normalized by randomly selecting 1 million high-quality reads, each carrying a distinct molecular identifier. Reads sharing molecular identifiers were discarded rather than binned into consensus sequences. MiTCR, with a Q25 quality threshold and the strictest error-elimination algorithm, was used for CDR3 identification, clonotype clustering and error correction. A nonparametric unseen species model using Euler transformation provided a lower-bound estimate of total TCR beta diversity. The public reads were reanalyzed by TCRdb: fastp trimming at Q25, MiXCR alignment, in-frame beta chains only. All rows with the same CDR3 protein become a single entry with the most common DNA and genes. These V and J calls derive from TCRdb rather than the authors' analysis. A total of hundreds of thousands of distinct CDR3 sequences appear in this sample, 58% of them only once. The ten largest clones add up to roughly 22% of the sample.

The sequence was collected from a young man in good health. Sequencing was carried out using blood. The rearranged segments are TRBV6-5 and TRBJ2-3, with no confident D gene call. Here the CDR3 is given as CASSSVPARNTQYF. In nucleotides, the sequence is TGTGCCAGCAGTTCCGTTCCAGCCCGGAATACGCAGTATTTT.